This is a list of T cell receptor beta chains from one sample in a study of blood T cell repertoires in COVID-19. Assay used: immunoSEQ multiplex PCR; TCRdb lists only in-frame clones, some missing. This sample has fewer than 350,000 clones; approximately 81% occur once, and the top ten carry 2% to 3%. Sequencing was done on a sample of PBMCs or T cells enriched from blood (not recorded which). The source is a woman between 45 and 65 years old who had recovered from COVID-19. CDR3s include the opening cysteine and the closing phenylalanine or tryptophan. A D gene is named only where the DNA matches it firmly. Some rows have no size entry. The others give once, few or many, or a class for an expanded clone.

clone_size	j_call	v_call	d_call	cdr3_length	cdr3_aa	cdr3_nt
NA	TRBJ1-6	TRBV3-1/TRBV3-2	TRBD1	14	CASSPGQGRSPLHF	TGTGCCAGCAGCCCTGGACAGGGGCGGTCACCCCTCCACTTT
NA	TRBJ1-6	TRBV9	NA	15	CASSVSRTGNSPLHF	TGTGCCAGCAGCGTCAGCAGGACTGGGAATTCACCCCTCCACTTT
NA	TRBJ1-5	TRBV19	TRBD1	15	CASREDRSINQPQHF	TGTGCCAGTAGAGAGGACAGGTCAATCAATCAGCCCCAGCATTTT
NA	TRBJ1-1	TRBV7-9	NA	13	CASSQTGDTEAFF	TGTGCCAGCAGCCAAACAGGAGACACTGAAGCTTTCTTT
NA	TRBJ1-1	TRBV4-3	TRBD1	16	CASSQVNLGGLTEAFF	TGCGCCAGCAGCCAAGTTAATTTAGGGGGCCTTACTGAAGCTTTCTTT
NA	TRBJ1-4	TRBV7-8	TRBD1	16	CASSGYGQGTNEKLFF	TGTGCCAGCAGCGGTTATGGACAGGGCACTAATGAAAAACTGTTTTTT
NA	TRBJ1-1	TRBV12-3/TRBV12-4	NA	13	CASSLTVNTEAFF	TGTGCCAGCAGTTTGACAGTGAACACTGAAGCTTTCTTT
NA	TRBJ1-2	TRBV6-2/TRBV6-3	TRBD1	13	CASSLRTGHGYTF	TGTGCCAGCAGCCTAAGGACAGGGCATGGCTACACCTTC
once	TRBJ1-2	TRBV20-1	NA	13	CSASGTGNYGYTF	TGCAGTGCTAGTGGAACGGGTAACTATGGCTACACCTTC
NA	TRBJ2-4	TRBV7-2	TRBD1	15	CASSLVGQGRNIQYF	TGTGCCAGCAGCTTAGTGGGACAGGGTAGAAACATTCAGTACTTC
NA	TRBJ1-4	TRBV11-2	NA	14	CASRPAATNEKLFF	TGTGCCAGCAGACCGGCGGCAACTAATGAAAAACTGTTTTTT
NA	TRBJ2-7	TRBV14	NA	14	CASSQDRRVGEQYF	TGTGCCAGCAGCCAAGATCGGCGGGTCGGGGAGCAGTACTTC
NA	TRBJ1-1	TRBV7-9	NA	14	CASRVSLGSPEAFF	TGTGCCAGCAGAGTATCGCTCGGTAGCCCTGAAGCTTTCTTT
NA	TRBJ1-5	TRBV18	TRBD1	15	CASSLLQGSNQPQHF	TGTGCCAGCTCACTTTTACAGGGGAGCAATCAGCCCCAGCATTTT
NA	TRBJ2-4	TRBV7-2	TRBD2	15	CASSSTGTMKDIQYF	TGTGCCAGCAGTTCTACCGGGACTATGAAGGACATTCAGTACTTC
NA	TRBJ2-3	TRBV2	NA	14	CAGQGGGPTDTQYF	TGTGCCGGACAAGGGGGAGGGCCGACAGATACGCAGTATTTT
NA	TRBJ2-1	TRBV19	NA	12	CASSIEDSRKFF	TGTGCCAGTAGTATAGAAGACAGTCGAAAGTTCTTC
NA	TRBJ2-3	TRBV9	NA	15	CASSVGWGGADTQYF	TGTGCCAGCAGCGTAGGTTGGGGGGGCGCAGATACGCAGTATTTT